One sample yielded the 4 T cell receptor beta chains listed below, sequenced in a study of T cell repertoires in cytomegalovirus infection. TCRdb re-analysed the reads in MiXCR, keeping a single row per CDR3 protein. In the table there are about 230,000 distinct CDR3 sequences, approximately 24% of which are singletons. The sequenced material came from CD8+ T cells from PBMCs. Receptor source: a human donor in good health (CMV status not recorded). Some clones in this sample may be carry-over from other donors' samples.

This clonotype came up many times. The CDR3 DNA is TGTGCCAGCAGCTTAAGGGGGTGGGTTATTGAAGGAGCTTTCTTT. Translation gives CASSLRGWVIEGAFF. The rearrangement joins TRBV7-2 to TRBJ1-1; possible D gene TRBD1, 6 bases. The CDR3 extends over 15 amino acids. Looked up from germline, CDR1 is SGHTA and CDR2 is FQGNSA. Trimming shortened V by 2 bases and J by 10 bases, and 20 bases separated the two germline ends.

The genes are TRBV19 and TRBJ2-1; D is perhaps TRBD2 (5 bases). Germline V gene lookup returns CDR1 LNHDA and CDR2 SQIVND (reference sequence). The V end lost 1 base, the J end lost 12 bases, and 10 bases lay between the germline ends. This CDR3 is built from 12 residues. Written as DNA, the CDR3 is TGTGCCAGTAGTATAGGAGGGAGCGGGCAGTTCTTC. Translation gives CASSIGGSGQFF.

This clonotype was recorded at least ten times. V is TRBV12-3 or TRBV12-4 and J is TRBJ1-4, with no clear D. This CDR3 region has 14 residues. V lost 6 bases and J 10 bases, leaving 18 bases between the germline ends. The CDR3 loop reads CASRTTLREGKLFF. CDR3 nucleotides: TGTGCCAGCAGGACGACTCTCCGGGAAGGAAAACTGTTTTTT.

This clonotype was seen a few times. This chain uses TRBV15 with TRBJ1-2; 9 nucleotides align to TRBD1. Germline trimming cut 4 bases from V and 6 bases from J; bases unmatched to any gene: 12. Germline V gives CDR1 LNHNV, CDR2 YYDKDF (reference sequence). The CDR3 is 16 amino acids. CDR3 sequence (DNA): TGTGCCACCAGCATTCAGAGGACAGGGGTAAAGAATGGCTACACCTTC. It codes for CATSIQRTGVKNGYTF. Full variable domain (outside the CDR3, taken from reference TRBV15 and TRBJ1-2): DAMVIQNPRYQVTQFGKPVTLSCSQTLNHNVMYWYQQKSSQAPKLLFHYYDKDFNNEADTPDNFQSRRPNTSFCFLDIRSPGLGDTAMYLCATSIQRTGVKNGYTFGSGTRLTVV.